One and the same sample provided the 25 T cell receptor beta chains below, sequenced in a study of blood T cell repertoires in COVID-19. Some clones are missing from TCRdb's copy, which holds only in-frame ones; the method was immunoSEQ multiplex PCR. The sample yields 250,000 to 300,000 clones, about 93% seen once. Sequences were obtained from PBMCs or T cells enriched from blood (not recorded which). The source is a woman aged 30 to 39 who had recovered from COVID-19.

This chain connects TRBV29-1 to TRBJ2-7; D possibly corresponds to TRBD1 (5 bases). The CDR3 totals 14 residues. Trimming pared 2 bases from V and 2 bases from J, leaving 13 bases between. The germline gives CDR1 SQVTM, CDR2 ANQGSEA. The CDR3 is CSVERAGIPYEQYF. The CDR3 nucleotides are TGCAGCGTTGAACGGGCAGGGATTCCCTACGAGCAGTACTTC.

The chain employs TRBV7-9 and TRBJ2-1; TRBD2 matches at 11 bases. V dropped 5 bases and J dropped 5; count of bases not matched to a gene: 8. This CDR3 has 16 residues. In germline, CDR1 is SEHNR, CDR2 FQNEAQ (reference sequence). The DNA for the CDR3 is TGTGCCAGCAGCACGATAGGGACTAGCGGAAACAATGAGCAGTTCTTC. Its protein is CASSTIGTSGNNEQFF.

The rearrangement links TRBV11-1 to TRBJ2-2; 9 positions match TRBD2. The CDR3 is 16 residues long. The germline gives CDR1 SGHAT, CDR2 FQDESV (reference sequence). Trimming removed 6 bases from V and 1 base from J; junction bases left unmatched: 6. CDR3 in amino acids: CASSFYSGRNTGELFF. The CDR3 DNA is TGTGCCAGCAGTTTTTATAGCGGGAGGAACACCGGGGAGCTGTTTTTT.

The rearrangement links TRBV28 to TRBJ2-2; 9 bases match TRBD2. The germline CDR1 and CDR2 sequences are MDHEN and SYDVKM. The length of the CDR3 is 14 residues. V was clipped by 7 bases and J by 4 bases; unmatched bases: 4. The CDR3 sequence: CASNRLAVTGELFF. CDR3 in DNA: TGTGCCAGCAACCGACTAGCGGTCACCGGGGAGCTGTTTTTT.

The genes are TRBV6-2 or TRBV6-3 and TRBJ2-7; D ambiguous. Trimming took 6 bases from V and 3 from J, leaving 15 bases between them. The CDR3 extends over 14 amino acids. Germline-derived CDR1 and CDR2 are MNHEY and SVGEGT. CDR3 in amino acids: CASSHSPESYEQYF. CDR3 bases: TGTGCCAGCAGCCACTCACCGGAGAGCTACGAGCAGTACTTC.

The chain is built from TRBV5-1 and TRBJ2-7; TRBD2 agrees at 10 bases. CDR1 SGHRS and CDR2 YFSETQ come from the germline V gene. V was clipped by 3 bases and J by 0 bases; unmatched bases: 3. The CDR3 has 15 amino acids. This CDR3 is CASSSGTSVSYEQYF. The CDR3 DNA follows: TGCGCCAGCAGCTCCGGGACTAGCGTCTCCTACGAGCAGTACTTC.

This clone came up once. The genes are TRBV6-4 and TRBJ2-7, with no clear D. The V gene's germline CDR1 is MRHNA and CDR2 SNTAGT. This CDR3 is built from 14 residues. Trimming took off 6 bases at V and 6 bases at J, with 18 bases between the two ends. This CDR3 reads CASSAIPSSSEQYF. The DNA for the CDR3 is TGTGCCAGCAGCGCCATTCCTAGTTCGTCCGAGCAGTACTTC.

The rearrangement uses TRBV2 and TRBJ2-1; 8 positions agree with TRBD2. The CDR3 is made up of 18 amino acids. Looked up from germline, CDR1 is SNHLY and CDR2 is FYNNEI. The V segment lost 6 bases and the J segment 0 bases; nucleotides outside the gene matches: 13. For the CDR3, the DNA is TGTGCCAGCAGAGAACGGGAGGGCCCCGCAAGCTCCTACAATGAGCAGTTCTTC. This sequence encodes CASREREGPASSYNEQFF.

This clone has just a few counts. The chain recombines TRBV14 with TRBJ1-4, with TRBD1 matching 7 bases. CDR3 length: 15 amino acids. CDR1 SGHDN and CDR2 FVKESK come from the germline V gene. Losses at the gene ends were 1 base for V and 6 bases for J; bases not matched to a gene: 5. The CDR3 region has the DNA TGTGCCAGCAGCCAAGTGAGGGGGCTGGATGAAAAACTGTTTTTT. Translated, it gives CASSQVRGLDEKLFF.

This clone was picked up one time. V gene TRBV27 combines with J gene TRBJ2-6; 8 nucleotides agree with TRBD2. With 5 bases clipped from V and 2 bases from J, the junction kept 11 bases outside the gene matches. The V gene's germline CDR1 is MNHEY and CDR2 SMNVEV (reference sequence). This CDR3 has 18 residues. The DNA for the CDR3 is TGTGCCAGCAGTAGACGGACTAGCCGAGGTCCTGGGGCCAACGTCCTGACTTTC. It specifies CASSRRTSRGPGANVLTF.

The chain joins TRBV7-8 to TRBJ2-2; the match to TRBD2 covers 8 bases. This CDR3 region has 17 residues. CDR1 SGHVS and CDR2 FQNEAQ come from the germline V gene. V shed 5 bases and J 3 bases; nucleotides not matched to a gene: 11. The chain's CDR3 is CASSLSRAGGDTGELFF. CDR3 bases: TGTGCCAGCAGCCTTAGCCGGGCGGGAGGCGACACCGGGGAGCTGTTTTTT. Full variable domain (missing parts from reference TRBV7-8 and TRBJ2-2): GAGVSQSPRYKVAKRGQDVALRCDPISGHVSLFWYQQALGQGPEFLTYFQNEAQLDKSGLPSDRFFAERPEGSVSTLKIQRTQQEDSAVYLCASSLSRAGGDTGELFFGEGSRLTVL.

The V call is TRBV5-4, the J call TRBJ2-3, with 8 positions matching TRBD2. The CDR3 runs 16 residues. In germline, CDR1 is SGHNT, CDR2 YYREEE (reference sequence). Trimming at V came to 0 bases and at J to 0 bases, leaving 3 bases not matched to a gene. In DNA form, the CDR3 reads TGTGCCAGCAGCTTGGCGGGCGGGAGGAGCACAGATACGCAGTATTTT. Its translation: CASSLAGGRSTDTQYF. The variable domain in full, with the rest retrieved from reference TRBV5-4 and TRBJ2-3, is ETGVTQSPTHLIKTRGQQVTLRCSSQSGHNTVSWYQQALGQGPQFIFQYYREEENGRGNFPPRFSGLQFPNYSSELNVNALELDDSALYLCASSLAGGRSTDTQYFGPGTRLTVL.

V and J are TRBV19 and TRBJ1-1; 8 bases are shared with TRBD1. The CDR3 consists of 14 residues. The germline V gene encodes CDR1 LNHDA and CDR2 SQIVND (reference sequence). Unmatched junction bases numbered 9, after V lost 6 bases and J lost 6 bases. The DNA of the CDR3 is TGTGCCAGTAGCCCGACAGGGGATAGGGCTGAAGCTTTCTTT. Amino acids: CASSPTGDRAEAFF.

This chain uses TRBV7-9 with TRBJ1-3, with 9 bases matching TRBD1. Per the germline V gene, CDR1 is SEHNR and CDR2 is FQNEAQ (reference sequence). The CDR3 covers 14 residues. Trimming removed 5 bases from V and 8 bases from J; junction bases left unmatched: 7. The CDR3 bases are TGTGCCAGCAGCCCCGGACAGGGGCAATACACCATATATTTT. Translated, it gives CASSPGQGQYTIYF.

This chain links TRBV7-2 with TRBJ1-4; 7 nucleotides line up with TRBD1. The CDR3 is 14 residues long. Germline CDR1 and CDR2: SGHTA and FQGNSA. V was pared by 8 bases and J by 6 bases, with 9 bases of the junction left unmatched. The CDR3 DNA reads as TGTGCCAGCGAGTTCGTAGGGGGCCATGAAAAACTGTTTTTT. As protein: CASEFVGGHEKLFF.

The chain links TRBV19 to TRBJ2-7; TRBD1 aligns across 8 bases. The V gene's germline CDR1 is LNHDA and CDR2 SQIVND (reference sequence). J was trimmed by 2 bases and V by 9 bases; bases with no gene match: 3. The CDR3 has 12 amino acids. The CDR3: CARRQGTYEQYF. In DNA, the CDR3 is TGTGCCAGACGACAGGGGACCTACGAGCAGTACTTC.

CDR3 sequence reads: CASSMTGGVDYGYTF. The CDR3, as DNA: TGTGCCAGCAGCATGACAGGGGGCGTGGACTATGGCTACACCTTC. The chain couples TRBV3-1 (or the pseudogene TRBV3-2) to TRBJ1-2, with 10 positions matching TRBD1. Germline values: CDR1 LGHDT, CDR2 YNNKEL (reference sequence). This CDR3 has 15 amino acids. V trimming: 5 bases; J trimming: 3 bases; junction bases outside the gene matches: 6.

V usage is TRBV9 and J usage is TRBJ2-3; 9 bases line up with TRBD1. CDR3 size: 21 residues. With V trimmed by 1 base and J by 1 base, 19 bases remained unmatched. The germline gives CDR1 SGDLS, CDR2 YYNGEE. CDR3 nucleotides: TGTGCCAGCAGCGTAATACGAACGGACAGGGGAGGAGAGGACGGCACAGATACGCAGTATTTT. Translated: CASSVIRTDRGGEDGTDTQYF.

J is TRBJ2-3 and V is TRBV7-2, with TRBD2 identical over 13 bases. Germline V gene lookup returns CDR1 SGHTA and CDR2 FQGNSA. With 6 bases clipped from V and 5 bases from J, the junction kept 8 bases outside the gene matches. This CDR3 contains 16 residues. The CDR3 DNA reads TGTGCCAGCAGATCGCCTCGGACTAGCGGGAGAGATACGCAGTATTTT. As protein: CASRSPRTSGRDTQYF.

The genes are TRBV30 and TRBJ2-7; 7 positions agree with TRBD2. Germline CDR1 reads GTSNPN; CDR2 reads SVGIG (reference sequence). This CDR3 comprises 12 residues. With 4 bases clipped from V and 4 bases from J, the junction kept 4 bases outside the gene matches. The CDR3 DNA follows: TGTGCCTGGAAGCGGGGACCATACGAGCAGTACTTC. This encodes CAWKRGPYEQYF.

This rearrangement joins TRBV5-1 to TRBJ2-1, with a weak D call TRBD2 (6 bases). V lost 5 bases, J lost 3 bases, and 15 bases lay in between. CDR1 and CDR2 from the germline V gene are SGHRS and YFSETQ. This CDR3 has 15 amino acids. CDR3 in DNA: TGCGCCAGCAGGCCCAGGATAGCGGACTACAATGAGCAGTTCTTC. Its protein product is CASRPRIADYNEQFF.

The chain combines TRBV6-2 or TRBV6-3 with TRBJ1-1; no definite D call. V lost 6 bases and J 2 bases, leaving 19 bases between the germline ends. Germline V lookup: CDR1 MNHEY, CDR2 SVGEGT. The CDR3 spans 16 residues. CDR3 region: CASSPGIGQRNTEAFF. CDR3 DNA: TGTGCCAGCAGCCCCGGAATCGGCCAGCGAAACACTGAAGCTTTCTTT.

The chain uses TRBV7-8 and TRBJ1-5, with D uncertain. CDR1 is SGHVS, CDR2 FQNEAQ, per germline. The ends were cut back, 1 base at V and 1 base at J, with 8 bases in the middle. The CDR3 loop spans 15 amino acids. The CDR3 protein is CASSLGGVSNQPQHF. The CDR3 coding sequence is TGTGCCAGCAGCTTAGGCGGGGTAAGCAATCAGCCCCAGCATTTT.

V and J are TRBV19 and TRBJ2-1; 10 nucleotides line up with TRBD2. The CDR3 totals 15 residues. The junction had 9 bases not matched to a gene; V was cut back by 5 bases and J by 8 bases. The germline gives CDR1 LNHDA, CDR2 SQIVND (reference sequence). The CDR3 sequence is CASSLASGSLHEQFF. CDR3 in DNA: TGTGCCAGTAGTCTGGCTAGCGGGAGTCTCCATGAGCAGTTCTTC.

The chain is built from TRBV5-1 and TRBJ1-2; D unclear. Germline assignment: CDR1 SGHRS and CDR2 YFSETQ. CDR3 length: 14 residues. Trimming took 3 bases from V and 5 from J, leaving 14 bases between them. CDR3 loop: CASSSGSDGYGYTF. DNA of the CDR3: TGCGCCAGCAGCTCAGGTTCAGATGGGTATGGCTACACCTTC.